This T cell receptor beta chain was observed in a study of identifying expanded T cells in peripheral blood. TCRdb's table, derived via immunoSEQ multiplex PCR, lists solely in-frame clones and lacks some. The sample records about 94,000 clones, nearly 90% being singletons. The V and J ends lost 4 bases and 5 bases respectively, with 11 bases between them. Germline CDR1 reads MGHDK; CDR2 reads SYGVNS. CDR3 length: 13 amino acids. No infections or other immune events were documented during collection. Sample: blood. This receptor was obtained from a person aged 18 to 70 in good health. This sequence joins TRBV25-1 and TRBJ1-2; no clear D gene. Here the CDR3 reads CASSAQTRYGYTF. The CDR3, as DNA: TGTGCCAGCAGTGCCCAGACACGATATGGCTACACCTTC.